A single T cell receptor beta chain is shown here with its context. This sample also contains other DNA sequences that code for the same CDR3. The source of the sample is a study of shared clonotypes between healthy human individuals. Study-wide context: Used for every donor were three CD4 naive, three CD4 memory, two CD8 naive and one CD8 memory plate.

The CD4+ fraction was divided into a CD45RA+ naive subset and a CD45RA-negative memory subset. The CDR3 covers 13 residues. V gave up 6 bases and J gave up 5 bases, with 13 bases separating them. The germline V gene has CDR1 KGHSH and CDR2 LQKENI. Profiled with immunoSEQ multiplex PCR; TCRdb holds only in-frame clones, not every one. The sample has around 2.3 million clones, approximately 95% seen once. This receptor was identified in a man younger than 35 in good health. The sample taken for sequencing was naive CD4+ T cells sorted from blood. Stated subset: CD45RA+ positively selected. The chain carries TRBV18 and TRBJ1-1, with D hard to call. The CDR3 nucleotides are TGTGCCAGCTCTCCGGCCGAGCGGACTGAAGCTTTCTTT. It codes for CASSPAERTEAFF. Filled out from reference TRBV18 and TRBJ1-1, the complete variable domain reads NAGVMQNPRHLVRRRGQEARLRCSPMKGHSHVYWYRQLPEEGLKFMVYLQKENIIDESGMPKERFSAEFPKEGPSILRIQQVVRGDSAAYFCASSPAERTEAFFGQGTRLTVV.